A selection of T cell receptor beta chains follows, all from one sample in a study of OX40 agonist ivuxolimab in advanced cancers. Libraries were prepared by immunoSEQ multiplex PCR; TCRdb keeps only in-frame clonotypes and omits some of them. The profile shows about 14,000 clones, more than 75% of them singletons. Material: CD4+ or CD8+ T cells sorted from blood, obtained in a trial of the OX40 agonist ivuxolimab. All receptors derive from an adult with an advanced solid tumor such as melanoma, head and neck, liver or kidney cancer. The CDR3 runs from the conserved cysteine through the conserved F or W. A D gene is named only where the DNA matches it firmly. Clone size is not always given. Where it is, it says once, few, many or a class for expanded clones.

j_call v_call d_call clone_size cdr3_nt cdr3_aa
TRBJ2-7 TRBV2 TRBD2 NA TGTGCCAGCAGTTGGACTAGCGGGAGCTCCTACGAGCAGTACTTC CASSWTSGSSYEQYF
TRBJ2-2 TRBV30 NA NA TGTGCCTGGCAGTTTAGCGCGACCACCGGGGAGCTGTTTTTT CAWQFSATTGELFF
TRBJ2-2 TRBV12-5 NA medium-sized TGTGCTAGTGGTACGGCCTCGAACACCGGGGAGCTGTTTTTT CASGTASNTGELFF
TRBJ1-1 TRBV5-4 NA NA TGTGCCAGCAGCTACGGACAGACCGAAGCTTTCTTT CASSYGQTEAFF
TRBJ2-5 TRBV7-9 TRBD1 NA TGTGCCAGCAGCTTAGGACAGGGGGAAGTCAGAGAGACCCAGTACTTC CASSLGQGEVRETQYF
TRBJ1-1 TRBV15 NA NA TGTGCCACCAGCAGAGGGGAAGCGAACACTGAAGCTTTCTTT CATSRGEANTEAFF
TRBJ2-7 TRBV6-5 NA NA TGTGCCAGCAGTTACTCCGGGTGGGGGAGCTACGAGCAGTACTTC CASSYSGWGSYEQYF
TRBJ1-1 TRBV9 NA NA TGTGCCAGCACCATCACCGAGGGCGCTGAAGCTTTCTTT CASTITEGAEAFF
TRBJ2-7 TRBV10-1 NA NA TGCGCCAGCAGTGAGCCTGGAAGCTCCTACGAGCAGTACTTC CASSEPGSSYEQYF
TRBJ2-5 TRBV7-2 NA NA TGTGCCAGCAGCCTCCCCATGAAAGAGACCCAGTACTTC CASSLPMKETQYF
TRBJ1-4 TRBV7-9 NA NA TGTGCCAGCAGCCCGGGCTCAAATGAAAAACTGTTTTTT CASSPGSNEKLFF
TRBJ2-5 TRBV9 TRBD2 NA TGTGCCAGCAGCGTAGAGGGGCTAGCGGGTCAAGAGACCCAGTACTTC CASSVEGLAGQETQYF
TRBJ2-5 TRBV9 NA NA TGTGCCAGCAGCGTAGGGGGACACGACCAAGAGACCCAGTACTTC CASSVGGHDQETQYF
TRBJ2-2 TRBV7-3 TRBD2 NA TGTGCCAGCAGCCAAACTAGCGGACCCGGGGAGCTGTTTTTT CASSQTSGPGELFF
TRBJ1-3 TRBV9 TRBD1 few TGTGCCAGCAGCGTAGCAGGGGGGTACTCTGGAAACACCATATATTTT CASSVAGGYSGNTIYF
TRBJ2-1 TRBV9 TRBD2 NA TGTGCCAGCACGGCGGGAGGAGGGCGGGGTGAGCAGTTCTTC CASTAGGGRGEQFF
TRBJ2-5 TRBV6-4 NA NA TGTGCCAGCAGCCACCTTGGGGAAAGGTGGGAGACCCAGTACTTC CASSHLGERWETQYF
TRBJ2-5 TRBV5-1 NA NA TGTGCCAGCAGCTCAGGGCCCCCTAATGGTCAAGAGACCCAGTACTTC CASSSGPPNGQETQYF
TRBJ2-1 TRBV10-2 NA NA TGCGCCAGCAGACCGGGACCAATACATTCCTACAATGAGCAGTTCTTC CASRPGPIHSYNEQFF
TRBJ2-7 TRBV5-6 NA NA TGTGCCAGCAGCACCGGCCGGGAGCAGTACTTC CASSTGREQYF
TRBJ2-1 TRBV9 NA NA TGTGCCAGCAGCCCTGGGAATGAGCAGTTCTTC CASSPGNEQFF
TRBJ1-2 TRBV10-3 NA NA TGTGCCATCAGTGGTACACAGAGCTATGGCTACACCTTC CAISGTQSYGYTF
TRBJ2-2 TRBV12-5 NA NA TGTGCTAGTGGGATCCTTGGGGGGCGCACCGGGGAGCTGTTTTTT CASGILGGRTGELFF
TRBJ1-1 TRBV5-4 NA NA TGTGCCAGCAGCTTGGGGAAGGTCGGGTTGGGCACTGAAGCTTTCTTT CASSLGKVGLGTEAFF
TRBJ2-7 TRBV11-3 NA NA TGTGCCAGCAGCCCGGGGGACGGGACCTACGAGCAGTACTTC CASSPGDGTYEQYF
TRBJ2-1 TRBV29-1 NA NA TGCAGCGTCGCCGGGATAACCTACAATGAGCAGTTCTTC CSVAGITYNEQFF
TRBJ1-4 TRBV30 NA NA TGTGCCTGGAGTGTAGGTGGTGGAAAACTGTTTTTT CAWSVGGGKLFF
TRBJ1-4 TRBV28 NA NA TGTGCCAGCAGTTCGGGGACGGGACCTAATGAAAAACTGTTTTTT CASSSGTGPNEKLFF
TRBJ2-3 TRBV5-4 TRBD2 NA TGTGCCAGCAGCCCCGGGACTAGCGGGAGGGAGTTCACAGATACGCAGTATTTT CASSPGTSGREFTDTQYF
TRBJ2-7 TRBV19 NA medium-sized TGTGCCAGTAGTATAGAATGGAGGGGGCACTCCTACGAGCAGTACTTC CASSIEWRGHSYEQYF
TRBJ2-7 TRBV4-3 TRBD2 NA TGCGCCAGCAGCCGGGGGACTAGCGGTACCTACGAGCAGTACTTC CASSRGTSGTYEQYF
TRBJ2-5 TRBV4-3 TRBD2 NA TGCGCCAGCAGCTTGGGGGGGGAAATCTCAGAGACCCAGTACTTC CASSLGGEISETQYF
TRBJ2-3 TRBV7-9 NA NA TGTGCCAGCAGCATCGACACCTTCCGTAGCACAGATACGCAGTATTTT CASSIDTFRSTDTQYF
TRBJ2-1 TRBV7-6 TRBD2 NA TGTGCCAGCAGCATGGGGGGGGGCAATGAGCAGTTCTTC CASSMGGGNEQFF
TRBJ1-2 TRBV7-2 NA NA TGTGCCAGCAGCTTAGGGCCACCCTCCTATGGCTACACCTTC CASSLGPPSYGYTF
TRBJ2-5 TRBV5-6 NA NA TGTGCCAGCAGCTTGGAGGAGGAGACCCAGTACTTC CASSLEEETQYF
TRBJ1-4 TRBV7-8 NA NA TGTGCCAGCAGCTCGGACCTCTCGCCAAGGGGTAAACTGTTTTTT CASSSDLSPRGKLFF
TRBJ1-3 TRBV7-3 NA NA TGTGCCAGCAGCTTAGATGGGAGCTCTGGAAACACCATATATTTT CASSLDGSSGNTIYF
TRBJ2-1 TRBV7-9 TRBD2 NA TGTGCCAGCAGCTTAGTTCGCGGGAGTAAGGATGAGCAGTTCTTC CASSLVRGSKDEQFF
TRBJ2-5 TRBV7-4 TRBD2 NA TGTGCCAGCAGCTTAGAGCTAGCGGGAGAGACCCAGTACTTC CASSLELAGETQYF
TRBJ2-5 TRBV4-1 NA NA TGCGCCAGCAGCCAAGTTGCCTCATCTGGGTCCCACACCCAAGAGACCCAGTACTTC CASSQVASSGSHTQETQYF
TRBJ2-3 TRBV6-5 TRBD2 medium-sized TGTGCCAGCAGTTACTCGATTAGCGGGAGTGATACGCAGTATTTT CASSYSISGSDTQYF
TRBJ2-2 TRBV9 NA medium-sized TGTGCCAGCAGCGCGAACCCGGGCGGGGAAACGAACACCGGGGAGCTGTTTTTT CASSANPGGETNTGELFF
TRBJ2-1 TRBV7-6 TRBD2 NA TGTGCCAGCAGCTTAGTTGGTAGCGGGAGAGGGTCCTACAATGAGCAGTTCTTC CASSLVGSGRGSYNEQFF
TRBJ1-5 TRBV5-4 TRBD1 NA TGTGCCAGCAGCCCTCGACAGGGAGCAGTACAGCCCCAGCATTTT CASSPRQGAVQPQHF
TRBJ2-7 TRBV6-6 TRBD1 NA TGTGCCAGCAGTCCCACCGGGACAGGATCGTACGAGCAGTACTTC CASSPTGTGSYEQYF
TRBJ1-1 TRBV5-6 NA NA TGTGCCAGCAGCTTGAGTAGGGAAGGAGCTTTCTTT CASSLSREGAFF
TRBJ2-1 TRBV7-6 NA NA TGTGCCAGCAGCTTAATGGCGGGAAGCCTCTTCAATGAGCAGTTCTTC CASSLMAGSLFNEQFF
TRBJ2-7 TRBV4-2 TRBD2 NA TGTGCCAGCAGCCAAGATATCGGGGGGACTAGCGGGATGTACGAGCAGTACTTC CASSQDIGGTSGMYEQYF
TRBJ2-1 TRBV9 NA once TGTGCCAGCAGCGCACCGGGACGACCGTTTGGGGAGCAGTTCTTC CASSAPGRPFGEQFF
TRBJ1-1 TRBV19 NA NA TGTGCCAGTAGTAATGGGCGCGACGCTTTCTTT CASSNGRDAFF